The sequence of this T cell receptor (beta chain) was determined in a study of blood T cell repertoires in COVID-19 (dated by TCRdb to the early 2020s). General notes on the study: Collaborator samples came from the United States, Italy and Spain and covered acute and convalescent phases of COVID-19. The prospective study material was composed of cDNA or gDNA derived from T cells, B-cell-depleted T cells, or PBMCs. The dataset comprised deeply sampled blood TCRbeta repertoires from subjects exposed to, actively infected with, or recovered from COVID-19. The repertoires were made available in a free public database intended to serve as a resource for research on the immune response to SARS-CoV-2. The samples were drawn from the first 160 participants of the ongoing ImmuneRACE study and from under 1,500 subjects provided by 6 global collaborators. Nearly every sample came with metadata listing a de-identified subject ID, COVID-19 status, age in years and sex. Where HLA class I and class II types were available, the types were taken from metadata supplied by the sample provider, not from assay-based typing.

Via the germline V gene, CDR1 is LGHNA and CDR2 YSLEER. Clipping removes 1 base from V and 4 bases from J, with 7 as the unmatched junction base count. The CDR3 runs 15 residues from the cysteine to the valine. Just CDR3 DNA is preserved here, 45 bases in frame from base 1. A second Seattle source provided samples from volunteer blood donors who had recovered from COVID-19. The collaborating institutions used their own protocols to collect whole blood in K2EDTA tubes. For TCRbeta analysis, collaborators shipped samples in one of three forms: frozen whole blood, isolated PBMCs, or DNA extracted from either of those sample types. Here is what the overall study found, with its caveats: The quantity of clinical and demographic metadata differed by source and by participant and was supplied without curation.

Comment on this clone: What this receptor recognizes is not known. The sample holds no much larger clone one base away, and base qualities are not on file.

The immunoSEQ Assay, a bias-controlled multiplex PCR, was used to amplify TCRbeta CDR3 regions from genomic DNA. On the study's bioinformatics: The number of nucleated cells in each sample was estimated from the amplification of reference gene primers within the assay. Sequence reads were collapsed and filtered to measure the absolute abundance of every unique TCRbeta CDR3 rearrangement. For each sample, productive Simpson clonality was calculated by taking the square root of Simpson's diversity index across productive rearrangements. TCRdb took this table from immuneACCESS and kept in-frame rearrangements with V and J called. Such tables lack part of the clones; where checked against another copy, unresolved V genes explain under half of the gap, and the rest is unexplained. V, J and clone size were drawn from that table, and D and trimming were deduced from the DNA. The sample table records roughly 250,000 clones; more than 75% of these occur just once. 0.75% to 1% of the sample comes from the top ten.

The sample was peripheral blood. This clonotype was sampled from a woman aged 40 to 55 who had recovered from COVID-19. Recombination linked TRBV4-3 to TRBJ2-7; 7 central nucleotides agree with TRBD2. The CDR3 region: CASSQGTRVGYEQYV. The DNA sequence is given as TGCGCCAGCAGCCAAGGGACTAGAGTTGGTTACGAGCAGTACGTC.